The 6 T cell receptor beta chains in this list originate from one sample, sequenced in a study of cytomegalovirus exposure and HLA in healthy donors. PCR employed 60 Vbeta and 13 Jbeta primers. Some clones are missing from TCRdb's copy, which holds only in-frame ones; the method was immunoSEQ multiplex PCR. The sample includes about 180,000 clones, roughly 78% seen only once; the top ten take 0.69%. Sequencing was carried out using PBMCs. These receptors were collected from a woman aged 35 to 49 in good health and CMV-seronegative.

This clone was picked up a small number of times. The CDR3 reads CAWSVREGQPQHF. The CDR3 DNA is TGTGCCTGGAGTGTACGGGAGGGTCAGCCCCAGCATTTT. J is TRBJ1-5 and V is TRBV30; D is ambiguous. V dropped 0 bases and J dropped 6 bases, with 9 bases sitting between them. The CDR3 runs 13 residues. Germline V CDR1 and CDR2: GTSNPN, SVGIG (reference sequence).

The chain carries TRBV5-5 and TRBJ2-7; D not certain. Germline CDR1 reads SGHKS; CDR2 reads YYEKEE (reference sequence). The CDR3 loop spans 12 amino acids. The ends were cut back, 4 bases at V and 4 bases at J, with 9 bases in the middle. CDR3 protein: CASSPPSYEQYF. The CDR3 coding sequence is TGTGCCAGCAGCCCTCCGAGTTACGAGCAGTACTTC.

The CDR3 protein is CATTPKGLDTIYF. The CDR3 nucleotides read TGTGCCACCACCCCTAAGGGGTTGGACACCATATATTTT. The rearrangement joins TRBV27 to TRBJ1-3, with a weak D call TRBD1 (5 bases). Trimming cost V 10 bases and J 8 bases, with 18 bases left between them. Germline V gene lookup returns CDR1 MNHEY and CDR2 SMNVEV (reference sequence). This CDR3 comprises 13 residues.

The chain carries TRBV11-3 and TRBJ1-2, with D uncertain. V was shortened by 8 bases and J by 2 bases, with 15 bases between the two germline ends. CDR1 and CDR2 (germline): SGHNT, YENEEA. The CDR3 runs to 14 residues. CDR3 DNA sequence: TGTGCCAGCCGCGGGGTTGGGGTCAACTATGGCTACACCTTC. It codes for CASRGVGVNYGYTF.

CDR3 protein: CASTYGTGELFF. CDR3 bases: TGCGCCAGCACTTACGGCACCGGGGAGCTGTTTTTT. The chain joins TRBV5-1 to TRBJ2-2; no clear D gene. The CDR3 loop spans 12 amino acids. CDR1 and CDR2 from the germline V gene are SGHRS and YFSETQ. V was cut by 6 bases and J by 4 bases, with 7 bases left in between.

The CDR3 is CASSPGPSDGYTF. As DNA, the CDR3 is TGTGCCAGCAGCCCAGGGCCCTCGGATGGCTACACCTTC. This chain links TRBV6-8 with TRBJ1-2, with a tentative D call TRBD1 (5 bases). There are 13 residues in the CDR3. The V and J ends lost 6 bases and 6 bases respectively, with 14 bases between them. Germline CDR1 and CDR2: MNHGY and SAAAGT.